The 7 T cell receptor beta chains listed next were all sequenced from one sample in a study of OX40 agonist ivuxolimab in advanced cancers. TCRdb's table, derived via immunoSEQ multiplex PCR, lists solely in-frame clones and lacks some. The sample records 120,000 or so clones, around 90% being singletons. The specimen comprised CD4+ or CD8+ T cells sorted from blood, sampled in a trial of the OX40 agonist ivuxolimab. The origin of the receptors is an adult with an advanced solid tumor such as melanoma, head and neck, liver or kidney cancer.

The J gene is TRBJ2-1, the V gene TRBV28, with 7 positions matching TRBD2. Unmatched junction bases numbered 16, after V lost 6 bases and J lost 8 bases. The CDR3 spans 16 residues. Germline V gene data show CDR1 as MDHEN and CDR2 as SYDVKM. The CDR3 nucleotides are TGTGCCAGCAGGCAGACCGGCGGGAGTACTAGGGATGAGCAGTTCTTC. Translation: CASRQTGGSTRDEQFF.

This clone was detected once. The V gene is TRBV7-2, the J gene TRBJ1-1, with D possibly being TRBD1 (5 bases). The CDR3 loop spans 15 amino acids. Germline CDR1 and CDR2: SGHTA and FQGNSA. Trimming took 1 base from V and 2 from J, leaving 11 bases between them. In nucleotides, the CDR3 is TGTGCCAGCAGCTTAGTCGGGGGGAGCAACACTGAAGCTTTCTTT. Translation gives CASSLVGGSNTEAFF.

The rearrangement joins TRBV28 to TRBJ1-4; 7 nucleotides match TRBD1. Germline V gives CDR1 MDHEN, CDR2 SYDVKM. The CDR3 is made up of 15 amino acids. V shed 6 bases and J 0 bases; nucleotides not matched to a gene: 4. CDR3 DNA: TGTGCCAGCAGACCGCAGGGGGCAACTAATGAAAAACTGTTTTTT. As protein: CASRPQGATNEKLFF.

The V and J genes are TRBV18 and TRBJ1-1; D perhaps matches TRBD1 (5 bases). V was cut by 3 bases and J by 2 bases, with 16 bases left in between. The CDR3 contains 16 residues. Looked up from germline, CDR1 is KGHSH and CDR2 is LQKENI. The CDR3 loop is CASSPVTGDSNTEAFF. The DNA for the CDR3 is TGTGCCAGCTCACCGGTTACAGGAGACAGCAACACTGAAGCTTTCTTT.

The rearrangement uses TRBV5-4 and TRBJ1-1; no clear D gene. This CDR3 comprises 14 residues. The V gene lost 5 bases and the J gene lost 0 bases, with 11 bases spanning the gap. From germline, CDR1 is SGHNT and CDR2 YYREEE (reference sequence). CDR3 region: CASSSTGMNTEAFF. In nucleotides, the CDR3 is TGTGCCAGCAGTTCGACGGGGATGAACACTGAAGCTTTCTTT.

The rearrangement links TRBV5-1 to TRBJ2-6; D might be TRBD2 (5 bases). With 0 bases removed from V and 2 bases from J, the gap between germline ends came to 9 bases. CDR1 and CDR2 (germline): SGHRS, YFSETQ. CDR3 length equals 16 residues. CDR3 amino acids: CASSLVVGAGANVLTF. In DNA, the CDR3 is TGCGCCAGCAGCTTGGTGGTCGGGGCTGGGGCCAACGTCCTGACTTTC.

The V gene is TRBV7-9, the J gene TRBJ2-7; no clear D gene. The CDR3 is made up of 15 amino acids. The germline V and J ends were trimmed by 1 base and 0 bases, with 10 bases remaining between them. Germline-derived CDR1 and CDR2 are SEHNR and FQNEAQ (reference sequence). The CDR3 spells CASSLDAAHSYEQYF. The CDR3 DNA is TGTGCCAGCAGCTTAGATGCAGCGCACTCCTACGAGCAGTACTTC.